This is a list of T cell receptor beta chains from one sample in a study of cytomegalovirus exposure and HLA in healthy donors. Sequenced by immunoSEQ multiplex PCR; TCRdb stores in-frame clones only, minus some. This table holds some 110,000 clones, around 88% found once. Sequencing input: PBMCs. The receptors derive from a man younger than 35 in good health and CMV-seronegative. CDR3s include the opening cysteine and the closing phenylalanine or tryptophan. Fields, in order: CDR3 length, clone size, D gene, J gene, V gene, CDR3 protein, CDR3 DNA. D genes are given only for firm matches. The listing skips clone size in some rows; elsewhere it reads once, few, many or a size class.

cdr3_length: 14
clone_size: NA
d_call: TRBD1
j_call: TRBJ1-1
v_call: TRBV10-3
cdr3_aa: CAITLNQGDTEAFF
cdr3_nt: TGTGCCATCACCCTTAACCAGGGGGATACTGAAGCTTTCTTT

cdr3_length: 16
clone_size: NA
d_call: TRBD1
j_call: TRBJ2-5
v_call: TRBV30
cdr3_aa: CAWSVAHRGRRETQYF
cdr3_nt: TGTGCCTGGAGCGTTGCCCACAGGGGGCGTAGGGAGACCCAGTACTTC

cdr3_length: 15
clone_size: NA
d_call: TRBD2
j_call: TRBJ2-7
v_call: TRBV2
cdr3_aa: CASTQTSGSSYEQYF
cdr3_nt: TGTGCCAGCACCCAAACTAGCGGGAGCTCCTACGAGCAGTACTTC

cdr3_length: 14
clone_size: once
d_call: TRBD1
j_call: TRBJ1-5
v_call: TRBV7-9
cdr3_aa: CASSQTGARQPQHF
cdr3_nt: TGTGCCAGCAGTCAGACAGGGGCAAGACAGCCCCAGCATTTT

cdr3_length: 14
clone_size: NA
d_call: NA
j_call: TRBJ2-3
v_call: TRBV10-3
cdr3_aa: CAISDTGSPDTQYF
cdr3_nt: TGTGCCATCAGTGACACAGGGAGTCCGGATACGCAGTATTTT

cdr3_length: 14
clone_size: few
d_call: TRBD1
j_call: TRBJ1-1
v_call: TRBV19
cdr3_aa: CASTSNRGGTEAFF
cdr3_nt: TGTGCCAGTACCTCCAACAGGGGGGGAACTGAAGCTTTCTTT

cdr3_length: 15
clone_size: NA
d_call: NA
j_call: TRBJ2-1
v_call: TRBV5-1
cdr3_aa: CASSLRGGDFNEQFF
cdr3_nt: TGCGCCAGCAGCTTGAGGGGAGGCGATTTCAATGAGCAGTTCTTC

cdr3_length: 13
clone_size: NA
d_call: NA
j_call: TRBJ2-5
v_call: TRBV7-8
cdr3_aa: CASSLRDRETQYF
cdr3_nt: TGTGCCAGCAGCTTGAGGGATAGGGAGACCCAGTACTTC

cdr3_length: 11
clone_size: NA
d_call: NA
j_call: TRBJ2-3
v_call: TRBV20-1
cdr3_aa: CSALMTDTQYF
cdr3_nt: TGCAGTGCCCTTATGACAGATACGCAGTATTTT

cdr3_length: 14
clone_size: NA
d_call: NA
j_call: TRBJ2-7
v_call: TRBV19
cdr3_aa: CASSEIGQIHEQYF
cdr3_nt: TGTGCCAGTAGTGAAATAGGACAGATCCACGAGCAGTACTTC

cdr3_length: 15
clone_size: NA
d_call: TRBD2
j_call: TRBJ2-2
v_call: TRBV7-8
cdr3_aa: CASSLVTSGTGELFF
cdr3_nt: TGTGCCAGCAGCTTAGTTACTAGCGGCACCGGGGAGCTGTTTTTT

cdr3_length: 15
clone_size: NA
d_call: NA
j_call: TRBJ2-3
v_call: TRBV19
cdr3_aa: CASSSLARGTDTQYF
cdr3_nt: TGTGCCAGTAGTTCCCTAGCGCGGGGCACAGATACGCAGTATTTT

cdr3_length: 12
clone_size: NA
d_call: NA
j_call: TRBJ2-7
v_call: TRBV19
cdr3_aa: CASRGLFYEQYF
cdr3_nt: TGTGCCAGTCGCGGACTCTTCTACGAGCAGTACTTC

cdr3_length: 16
clone_size: NA
d_call: TRBD1
j_call: TRBJ1-2
v_call: TRBV4-3
cdr3_aa: CASSQADRGPNYGYTF
cdr3_nt: TGCGCCAGCAGCCAAGCAGACAGGGGGCCGAACTATGGCTACACCTTC

cdr3_length: 15
clone_size: NA
d_call: TRBD1
j_call: TRBJ1-2
v_call: TRBV27
cdr3_aa: CASSQGRGRYYGYTF
cdr3_nt: TGTGCCAGCAGTCAAGGCAGGGGGAGATACTATGGCTACACCTTC

cdr3_length: 14
clone_size: NA
d_call: NA
j_call: TRBJ2-5
v_call: TRBV5-1
cdr3_aa: CASSLGQNQEAQYF
cdr3_nt: TGCGCCAGCAGCTTGGGGCAGAACCAAGAGGCCCAGTACTTC

cdr3_length: 16
clone_size: NA
d_call: NA
j_call: TRBJ2-7
v_call: TRBV4-1
cdr3_aa: CASSQEREGFSGEQYF
cdr3_nt: TGCGCCAGCAGCCAAGAACGGGAAGGGTTCTCTGGCGAGCAGTACTTC

cdr3_length: 19
clone_size: NA
d_call: TRBD1
j_call: TRBJ2-6
v_call: TRBV30
cdr3_aa: CAWSARDRGRFSGANVLTF
cdr3_nt: TGTGCCTGGAGTGCCCGGGACAGGGGGCGTTTCTCTGGGGCCAACGTCCTGACTTTC

cdr3_length: 20
clone_size: NA
d_call: TRBD1
j_call: TRBJ1-3
v_call: TRBV10-1
cdr3_aa: CASSESGFGQGNSAGNTIYF
cdr3_nt: TGCGCCAGCAGTGAGTCAGGGTTTGGACAGGGGAACTCTGCTGGAAACACCATATATTTT

cdr3_length: 13
clone_size: few
d_call: NA
j_call: TRBJ2-3
v_call: TRBV10-2
cdr3_aa: CASSLDWADTQYF
cdr3_nt: TGCGCCAGCAGCTTAGACTGGGCAGATACGCAGTATTTT

cdr3_length: 14
clone_size: NA
d_call: NA
j_call: TRBJ2-5
v_call: TRBV4-3
cdr3_aa: CASSQGRGAETQYF
cdr3_nt: TGCGCCAGCAGCCAAGGCAGGGGGGCCGAGACCCAGTACTTC

cdr3_length: 14
clone_size: once
d_call: NA
j_call: TRBJ2-3
v_call: TRBV27
cdr3_aa: CASSPGWSSDTQYF
cdr3_nt: TGTGCCAGCAGTCCCGGCTGGAGCTCAGATACGCAGTATTTT

cdr3_length: 17
clone_size: NA
d_call: NA
j_call: TRBJ2-1
v_call: TRBV4-3
cdr3_aa: CASSQDSVQGVYNEQFF
cdr3_nt: TGCGCCAGCAGCCAAGATTCCGTCCAAGGAGTATACAATGAGCAGTTCTTC

cdr3_length: 10
clone_size: NA
d_call: TRBD1
j_call: TRBJ2-1
v_call: TRBV29-1
cdr3_aa: CSVGDRDVLF
cdr3_nt: TGCAGCGTTGGGGACAGGGATGTTCTCTTC

cdr3_length: 18
clone_size: NA
d_call: TRBD1
j_call: TRBJ2-4
v_call: TRBV27
cdr3_aa: CASSLSPAGGLDKNIQYF
cdr3_nt: TGTGCCAGCAGTTTATCGCCCGCAGGGGGTCTAGACAAAAACATTCAGTACTTC

cdr3_length: 11
clone_size: NA
d_call: TRBD1
j_call: TRBJ1-3
v_call: TRBV20-1
cdr3_aa: CSGTGGNTIYF
cdr3_nt: TGCAGTGGGACAGGCGGAAACACCATATATTTT

cdr3_length: 16
clone_size: NA
d_call: TRBD1
j_call: TRBJ2-7
v_call: TRBV19
cdr3_aa: CASSTALGQGGYEQYF
cdr3_nt: TGTGCCAGTAGTACGGCCCTAGGACAGGGTGGCTACGAGCAGTACTTC

cdr3_length: 16
clone_size: few
d_call: NA
j_call: TRBJ2-7
v_call: TRBV28
cdr3_aa: CASSPIADTVSHEQYF
cdr3_nt: TGTGCCAGCAGCCCGATCGCGGACACCGTTTCCCACGAGCAGTACTTC

cdr3_length: 15
clone_size: NA
d_call: TRBD1
j_call: TRBJ2-1
v_call: TRBV5-1
cdr3_aa: CASSPGQGPYNEQFF
cdr3_nt: TGCGCCAGCAGCCCCGGACAGGGCCCCTACAATGAGCAGTTCTTC

cdr3_length: 14
clone_size: NA
d_call: NA
j_call: TRBJ2-2
v_call: TRBV30
cdr3_aa: CAWRSPGSGGELFF
cdr3_nt: TGTGCCTGGAGAAGTCCAGGGTCAGGCGGGGAGCTGTTTTTT